A single T cell receptor (beta chain) is shown here with its context. Its antigen is undetermined. Using RNA template, CDR3s of TCR alpha and beta were amplified with iRepertoire arm-PCR. MiXCR was run by TCRdb on the multiplex PCR reads, yielding one entry per CDR3 protein. The sample contains roughly 350,000 distinct CDR3 sequences, about 40% of which appear only once. The CDR3 length is 14 residues. CDR1 is SGHTA, CDR2 FQGNSA, per germline. Deletions cut 2 bases from V and 8 bases from J, with 15 bases between. This sample was included in a study of glioma-infiltrating T cells. Study details: Glioma patients had dexamethasone for six or fewer days before surgery.

The study, taken as a whole, reports: Gliomas, especially low-grade, showed above-expected tissue-blood divergence; non-neoplastic patients showed below.

This TCR was sampled from a human donor with low-grade glioma or glioblastoma, undergoing nonglioma brain surgery, or in good health (not recorded which). The V and J genes are TRBV7-2 and TRBJ1-2; the D gene is possibly TRBD1 (5 bases). Sequenced sample: glioma tissue, nonneoplastic brain tissue, or PBMCs (not recorded which). CDR3 nucleotide sequence: TGTGCCAGCAGCTTACCTTCGCTTGGGGGGGGCTACACCTTC. The encoded protein is CASSLPSLGGGYTF.